This T cell receptor (beta chain) is drawn from a study of monozygotic twins with inflammatory bowel disease. About this clonotype itself: The antigen is undetermined.

A template switching step added UMIs, each with a 6-nucleotide sample barcode. One entry per CDR3 protein, without DNA, is what TCRdb gives after re-calling the 5' RACE reads. Recorded for this sample: about 300,000 distinct CDR3 sequences. Study-level findings and limits: Support for any single strong IBD-associated signal or clonotype was not found.

This CDR3 has 14 amino acids. Germline V gene data show CDR1 as SGHRS and CDR2 as YFSETQ. V gene TRBV5-1 combines with J gene TRBJ2-5; TCRdb picks TRBD2, but there is no DNA to check that call. The sequence was obtained from a human donor with ulcerative colitis or Crohn's disease, or a healthy co-twin of an affected twin (not recorded which). Sequenced: blood. The CDR3: CASSSLGSPETQYF.